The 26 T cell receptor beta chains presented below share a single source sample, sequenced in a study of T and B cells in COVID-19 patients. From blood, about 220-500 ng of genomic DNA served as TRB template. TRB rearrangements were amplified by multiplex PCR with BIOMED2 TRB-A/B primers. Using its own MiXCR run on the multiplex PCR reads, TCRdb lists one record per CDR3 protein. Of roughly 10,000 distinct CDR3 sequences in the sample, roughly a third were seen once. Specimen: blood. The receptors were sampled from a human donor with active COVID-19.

Here the CDR3 reads CASSQGTSGVYEQFF. CDR3 bases: TGTGCCAGTAGTCAAGGGACTAGCGGGGTGTATGAGCAGTTCTTC. V usage is TRBV19 and J usage is TRBJ2-1, with 13 bases identical to TRBD2. CDR3 size: 15 residues. Germline assignment: CDR1 LNHDA and CDR2 SQIVND (reference sequence). V trimming: 5 bases; J trimming: 8 bases; junction bases outside the gene matches: 6.

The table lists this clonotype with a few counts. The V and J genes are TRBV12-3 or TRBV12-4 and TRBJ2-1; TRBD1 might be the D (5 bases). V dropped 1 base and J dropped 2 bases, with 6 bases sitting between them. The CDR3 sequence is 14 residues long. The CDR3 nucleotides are TGTGCCAGCAGTTTAGGACAGACCTACAATGAGCAGTTCTTC. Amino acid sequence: CASSLGQTYNEQFF.

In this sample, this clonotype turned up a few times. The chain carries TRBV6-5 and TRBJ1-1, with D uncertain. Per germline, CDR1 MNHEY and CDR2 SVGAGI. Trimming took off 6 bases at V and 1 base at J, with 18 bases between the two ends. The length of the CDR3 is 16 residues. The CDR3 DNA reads TGTGCCAGCAGCTCGCTCCCCCGGACTGGGAACACTGAAGCTTTCTTT. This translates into CASSSLPRTGNTEAFF.

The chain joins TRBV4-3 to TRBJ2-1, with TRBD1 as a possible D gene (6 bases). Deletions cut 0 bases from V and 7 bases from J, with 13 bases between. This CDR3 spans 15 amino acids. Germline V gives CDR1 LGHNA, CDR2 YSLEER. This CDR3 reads CASSQDPQGWNEQFF. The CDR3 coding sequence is TGCGCCAGCAGCCAAGATCCCCAGGGGTGGAATGAGCAGTTCTTC.

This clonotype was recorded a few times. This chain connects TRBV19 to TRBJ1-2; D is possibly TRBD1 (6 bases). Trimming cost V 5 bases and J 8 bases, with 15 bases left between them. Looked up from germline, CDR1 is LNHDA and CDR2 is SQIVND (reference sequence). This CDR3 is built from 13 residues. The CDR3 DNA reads TGTGCCAGTAGTCTAACAGGGTCAAGAGGCTACACCTTC. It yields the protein CASSLTGSRGYTF.

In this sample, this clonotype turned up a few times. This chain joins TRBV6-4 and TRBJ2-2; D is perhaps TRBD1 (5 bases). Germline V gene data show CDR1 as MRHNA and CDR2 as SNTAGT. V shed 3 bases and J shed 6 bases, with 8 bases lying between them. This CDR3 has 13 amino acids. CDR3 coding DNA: TGTGCCAGCAGTGAAAGGGGTGCCGGGGAGCTGTTTTTT. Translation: CASSERGAGELFF.

CDR3 in DNA: TGTGCCAGCAGCTTGGAAGGAAATAGAGATACGCAGTATTTT. Its translation: CASSLEGNRDTQYF. This chain joins TRBV5-6 and TRBJ2-3; the D is unclear. CDR1 is SGHDT and CDR2 is YYEEEE in the germline V gene. The CDR3 is 14 residues long. The V end was cut by 0 bases, the J end by 5 bases, with 10 bases between.

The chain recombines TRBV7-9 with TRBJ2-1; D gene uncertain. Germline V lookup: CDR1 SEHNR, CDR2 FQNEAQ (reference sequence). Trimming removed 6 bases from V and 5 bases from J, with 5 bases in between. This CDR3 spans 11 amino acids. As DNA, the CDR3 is TGTGCCAGCAGTCGGGACAATGAGCAGTTCTTC. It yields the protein CASSRDNEQFF.

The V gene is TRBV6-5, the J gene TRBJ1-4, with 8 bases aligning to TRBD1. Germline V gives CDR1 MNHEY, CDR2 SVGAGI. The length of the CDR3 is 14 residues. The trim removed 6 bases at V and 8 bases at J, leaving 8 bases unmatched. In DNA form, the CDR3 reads TGTGCCAGCAGCCCCGGACAGGGTTGGGAAAAACTGTTTTTT. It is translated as CASSPGQGWEKLFF.

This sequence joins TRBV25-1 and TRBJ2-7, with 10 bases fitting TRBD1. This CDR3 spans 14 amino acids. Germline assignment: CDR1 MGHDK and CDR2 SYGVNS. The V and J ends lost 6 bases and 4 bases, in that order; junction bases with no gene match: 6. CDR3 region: CASRGGQGPYEQYF. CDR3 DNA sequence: TGTGCCAGCAGAGGGGGACAGGGGCCATACGAGCAGTACTTC.

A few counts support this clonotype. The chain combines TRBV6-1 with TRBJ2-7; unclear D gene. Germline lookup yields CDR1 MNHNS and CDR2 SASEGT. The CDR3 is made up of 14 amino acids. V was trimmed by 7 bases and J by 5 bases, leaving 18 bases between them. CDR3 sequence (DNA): TGTGCCAGCAATGCGGCCCTTCGCAACCACGAGCAGTACTTC. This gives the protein CASNAALRNHEQYF.

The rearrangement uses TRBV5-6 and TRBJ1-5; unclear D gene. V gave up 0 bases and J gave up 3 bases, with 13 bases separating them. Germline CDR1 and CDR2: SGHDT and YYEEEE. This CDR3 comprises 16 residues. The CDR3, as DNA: TGTGCCAGCAGCTTGGATAGACACGGGATCAATCAGCCCCAGCATTTT. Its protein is CASSLDRHGINQPQHF.

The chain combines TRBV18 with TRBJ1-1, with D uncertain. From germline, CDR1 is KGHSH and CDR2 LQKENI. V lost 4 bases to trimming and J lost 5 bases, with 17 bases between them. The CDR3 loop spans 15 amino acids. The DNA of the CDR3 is TGTGCCAGCTCACTCAAGACGCCACCGGGAACTGAAGCTTTCTTT. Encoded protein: CASSLKTPPGTEAFF.

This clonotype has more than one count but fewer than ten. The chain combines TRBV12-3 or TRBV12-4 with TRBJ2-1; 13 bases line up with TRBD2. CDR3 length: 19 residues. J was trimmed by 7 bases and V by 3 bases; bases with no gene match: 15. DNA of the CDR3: TGTGCCAGCAGTTTGAAAGGATTAGAACTAGCGGGGGGGCCTAATGAGCAGTTCTTC. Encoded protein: CASSLKGLELAGGPNEQFF.

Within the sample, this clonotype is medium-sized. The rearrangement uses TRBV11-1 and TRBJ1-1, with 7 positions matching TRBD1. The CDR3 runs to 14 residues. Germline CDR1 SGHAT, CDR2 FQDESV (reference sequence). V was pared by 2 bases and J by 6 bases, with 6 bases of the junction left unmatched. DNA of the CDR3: TGTGCCAGCAGCTTAAATAGGGGGCAGGCTGAAGCTTTCTTT. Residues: CASSLNRGQAEAFF.

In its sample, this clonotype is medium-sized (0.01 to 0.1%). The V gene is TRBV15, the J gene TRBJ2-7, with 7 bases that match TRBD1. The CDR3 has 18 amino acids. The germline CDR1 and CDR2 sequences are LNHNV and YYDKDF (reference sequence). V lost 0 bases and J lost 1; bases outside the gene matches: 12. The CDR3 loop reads CATSRDLIGTASSYEQYF. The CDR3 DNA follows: TGTGCCACCAGCAGAGACTTGATTGGGACAGCGTCTTCCTACGAGCAGTACTTC.

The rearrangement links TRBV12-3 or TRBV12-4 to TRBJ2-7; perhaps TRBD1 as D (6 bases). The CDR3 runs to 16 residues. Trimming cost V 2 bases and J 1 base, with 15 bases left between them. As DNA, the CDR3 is TGTGCCAGCAGTTTATCCGCAGGGGCCTATTCCTACGAGCAGTACTTC. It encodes CASSLSAGAYSYEQYF.

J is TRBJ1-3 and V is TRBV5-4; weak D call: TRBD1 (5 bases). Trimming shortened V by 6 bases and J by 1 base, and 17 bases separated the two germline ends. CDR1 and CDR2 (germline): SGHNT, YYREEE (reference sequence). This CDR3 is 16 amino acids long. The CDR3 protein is CASTKGSGTSGNTIYF. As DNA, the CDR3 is TGTGCCAGCACCAAAGGTTCGGGGACGTCTGGAAACACCATATATTTT.

As DNA, the CDR3 is TGTGCCAGCATCTTTAGTGTGCTGACGAACAATGAGCAGTTCTTC. The encoded protein is CASIFSVLTNNEQFF. The chain employs TRBV6-1 and TRBJ2-1; no firm D call. The CDR3 extends over 15 amino acids. With 7 bases removed from V and 5 bases from J, the gap between germline ends came to 18 bases. The germline gives CDR1 MNHNS, CDR2 SASEGT.

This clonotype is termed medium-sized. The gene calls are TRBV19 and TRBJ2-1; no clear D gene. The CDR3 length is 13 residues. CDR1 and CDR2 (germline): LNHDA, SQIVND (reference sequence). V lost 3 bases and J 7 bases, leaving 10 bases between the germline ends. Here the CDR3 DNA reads TGTGCCAGTAGTATTGGGCCTTTGAATGAGCAGTTCTTC. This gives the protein CASSIGPLNEQFF.

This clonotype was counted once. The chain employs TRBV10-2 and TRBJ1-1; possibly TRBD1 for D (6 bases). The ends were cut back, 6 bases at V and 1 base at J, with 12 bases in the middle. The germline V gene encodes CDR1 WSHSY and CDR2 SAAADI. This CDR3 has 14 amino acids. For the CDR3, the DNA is TGCGCCAGCAGCACAGGGAGGGGGAACACTGAAGCTTTCTTT. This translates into CASSTGRGNTEAFF.

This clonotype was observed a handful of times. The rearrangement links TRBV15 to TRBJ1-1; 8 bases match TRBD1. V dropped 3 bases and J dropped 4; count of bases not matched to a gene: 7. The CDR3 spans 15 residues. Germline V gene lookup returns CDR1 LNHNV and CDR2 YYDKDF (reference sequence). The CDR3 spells CATSRGAGGGTEAFF. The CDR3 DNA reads TGTGCCACCAGCAGGGGGGCAGGGGGCGGCACTGAAGCTTTCTTT.

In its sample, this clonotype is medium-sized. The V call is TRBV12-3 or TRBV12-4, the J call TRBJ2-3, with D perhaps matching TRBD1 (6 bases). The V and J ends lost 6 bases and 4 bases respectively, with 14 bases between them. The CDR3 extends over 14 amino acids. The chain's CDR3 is CASSTGQSSDTQYF. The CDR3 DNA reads TGTGCCAGCAGCACCGGACAGTCATCAGATACGCAGTATTTT.

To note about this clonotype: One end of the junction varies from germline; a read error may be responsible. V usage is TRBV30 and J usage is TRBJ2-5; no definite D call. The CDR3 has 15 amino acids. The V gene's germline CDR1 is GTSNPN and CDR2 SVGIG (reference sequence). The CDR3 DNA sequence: TGTGCCTGGAGTTTATTCCGGACCTCCCAAGGGACCCAGTACTTC. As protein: CAWSLFRTSQGTQYF.

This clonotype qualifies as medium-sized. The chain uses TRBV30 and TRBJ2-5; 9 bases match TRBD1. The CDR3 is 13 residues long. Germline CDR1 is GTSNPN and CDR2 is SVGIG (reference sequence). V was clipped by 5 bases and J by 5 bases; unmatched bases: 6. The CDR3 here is CAWVTGGAETQYF. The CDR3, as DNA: TGTGCCTGGGTCACAGGGGGCGCGGAGACCCAGTACTTC.

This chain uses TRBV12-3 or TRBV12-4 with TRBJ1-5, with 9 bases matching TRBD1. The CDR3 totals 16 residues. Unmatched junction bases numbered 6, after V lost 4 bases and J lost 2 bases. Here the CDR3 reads CASSSRTGVGNQPQHF. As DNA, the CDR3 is TGTGCCAGCAGTTCAAGGACAGGGGTCGGCAATCAGCCCCAGCATTTT.